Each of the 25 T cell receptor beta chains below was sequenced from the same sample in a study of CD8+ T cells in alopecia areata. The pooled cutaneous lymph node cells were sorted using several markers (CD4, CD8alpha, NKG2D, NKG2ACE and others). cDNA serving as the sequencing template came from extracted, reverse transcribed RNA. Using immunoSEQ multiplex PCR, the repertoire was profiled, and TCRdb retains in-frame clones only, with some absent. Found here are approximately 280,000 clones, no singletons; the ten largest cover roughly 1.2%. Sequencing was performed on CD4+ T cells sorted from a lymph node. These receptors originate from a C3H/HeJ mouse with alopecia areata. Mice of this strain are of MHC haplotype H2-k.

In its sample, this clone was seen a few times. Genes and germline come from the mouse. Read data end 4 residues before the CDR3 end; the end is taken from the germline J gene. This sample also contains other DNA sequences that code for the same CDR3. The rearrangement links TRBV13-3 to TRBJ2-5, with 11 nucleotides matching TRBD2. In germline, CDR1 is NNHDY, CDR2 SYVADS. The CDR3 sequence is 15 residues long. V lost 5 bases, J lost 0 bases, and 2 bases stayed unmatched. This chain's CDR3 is CASRGLGVNQDTQYF. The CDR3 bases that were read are TGTGCCAGCAGGGGACTGGGGGTTAACCAAGAC.

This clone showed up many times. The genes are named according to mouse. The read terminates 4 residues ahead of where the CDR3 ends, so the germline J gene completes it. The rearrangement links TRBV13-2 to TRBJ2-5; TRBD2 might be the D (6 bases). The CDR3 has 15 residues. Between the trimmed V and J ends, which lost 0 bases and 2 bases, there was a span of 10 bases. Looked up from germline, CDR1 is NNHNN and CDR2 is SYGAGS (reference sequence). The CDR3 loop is CASGDGLGRQDTQYF. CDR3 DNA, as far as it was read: TGTGCCAGCGGTGATGGTCTGGGGCGCCAAGAC.

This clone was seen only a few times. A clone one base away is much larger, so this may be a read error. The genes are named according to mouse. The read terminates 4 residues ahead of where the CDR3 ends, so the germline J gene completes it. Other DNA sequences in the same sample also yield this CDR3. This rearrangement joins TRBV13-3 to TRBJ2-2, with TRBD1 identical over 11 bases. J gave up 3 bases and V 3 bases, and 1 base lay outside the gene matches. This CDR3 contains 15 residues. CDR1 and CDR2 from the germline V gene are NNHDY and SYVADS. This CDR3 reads CASSGDRGDTGQLYF. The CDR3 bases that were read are TGTGCCAGCAGTGGGGACAGGGGGGACACCGGG.

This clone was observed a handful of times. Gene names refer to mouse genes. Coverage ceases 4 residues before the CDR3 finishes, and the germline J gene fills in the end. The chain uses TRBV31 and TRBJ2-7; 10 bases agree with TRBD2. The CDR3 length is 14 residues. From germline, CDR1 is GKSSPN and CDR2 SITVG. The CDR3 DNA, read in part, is TGTGCCTGGAGCCCGACTGGGGGGATGGAT. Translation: CAWSPTGGMD. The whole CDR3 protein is CAWSPTGGMDEQYF. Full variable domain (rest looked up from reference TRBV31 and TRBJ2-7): AQTIHQWPVAEIKAVGSPLSLGCTIKGKSSPNLYWYWQATGGTLQQLFYSITVGQVESVVQLNLSASRPKDDQFILSTEKLLLSHSGFYLCAWSPTGGMDEQYFGPGTRLTVL.

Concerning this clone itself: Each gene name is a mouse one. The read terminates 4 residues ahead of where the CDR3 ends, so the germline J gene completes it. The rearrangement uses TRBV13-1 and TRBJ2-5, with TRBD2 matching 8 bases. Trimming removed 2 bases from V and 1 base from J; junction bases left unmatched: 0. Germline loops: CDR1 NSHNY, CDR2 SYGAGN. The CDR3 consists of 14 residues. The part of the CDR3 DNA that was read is TGTGCCAGCAGTGAACTGGGGGACCAAGAC. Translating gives CASSELGDQD. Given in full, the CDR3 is CASSELGDQDTQYF.

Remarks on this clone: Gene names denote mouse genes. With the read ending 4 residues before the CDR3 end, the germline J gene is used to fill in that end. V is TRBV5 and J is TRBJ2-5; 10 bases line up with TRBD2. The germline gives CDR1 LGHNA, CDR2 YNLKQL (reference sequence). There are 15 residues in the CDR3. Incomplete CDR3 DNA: TGTGCCAGCAGCCAAGAAACCTGGGGGGGCGAC. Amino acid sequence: CASSQETWGGD. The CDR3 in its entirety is CASSQETWGGDTQYF.

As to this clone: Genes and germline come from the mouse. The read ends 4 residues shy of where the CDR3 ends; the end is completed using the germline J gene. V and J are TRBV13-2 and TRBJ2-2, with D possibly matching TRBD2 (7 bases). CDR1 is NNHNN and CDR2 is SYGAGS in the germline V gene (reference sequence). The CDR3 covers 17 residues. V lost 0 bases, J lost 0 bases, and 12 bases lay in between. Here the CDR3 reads CASGDAGWGPNTGQLYF. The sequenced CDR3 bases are TGTGCCAGCGGTGATGCCGGCTGGGGGCCAAACACCGGG.

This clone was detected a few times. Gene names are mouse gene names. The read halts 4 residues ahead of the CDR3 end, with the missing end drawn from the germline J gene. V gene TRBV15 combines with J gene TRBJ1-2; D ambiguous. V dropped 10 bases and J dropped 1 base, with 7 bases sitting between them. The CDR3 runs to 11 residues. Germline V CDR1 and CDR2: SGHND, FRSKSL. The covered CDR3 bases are TGTGCCACAAGACAAAACTCC. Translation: CATRQNS. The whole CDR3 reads CATRQNSDYTF. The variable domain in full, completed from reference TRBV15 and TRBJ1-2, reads DAGVTQTPRHEVAEKGQTIILKCEPVSGHNDLFWYRQTKIQGLELLSYFRSKSLMEDGGAFKDRFKAEMLNSSFSTLKIQPTEPKDSAVYLCATRQNSDYTFGSGTRLLVI.

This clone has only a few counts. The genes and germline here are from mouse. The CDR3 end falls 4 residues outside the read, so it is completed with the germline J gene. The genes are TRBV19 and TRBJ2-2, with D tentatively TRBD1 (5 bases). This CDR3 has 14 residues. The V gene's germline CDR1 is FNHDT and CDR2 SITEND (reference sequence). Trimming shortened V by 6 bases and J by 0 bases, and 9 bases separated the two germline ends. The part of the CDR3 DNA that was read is TGTGCCAGCACCCGGACAACAAACACCGGG. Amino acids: CASTRTTNTG. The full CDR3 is CASTRTTNTGQLYF.

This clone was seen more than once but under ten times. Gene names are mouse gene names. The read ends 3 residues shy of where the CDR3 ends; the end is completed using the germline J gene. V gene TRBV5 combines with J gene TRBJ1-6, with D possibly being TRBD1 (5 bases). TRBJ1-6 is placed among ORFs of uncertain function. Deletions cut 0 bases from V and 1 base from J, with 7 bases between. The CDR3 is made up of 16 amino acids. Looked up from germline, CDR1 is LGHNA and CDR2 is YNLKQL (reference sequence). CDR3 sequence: CASSQDGQSYNSPLYF. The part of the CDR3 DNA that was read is TGTGCCAGCAGCCAAGATGGACAATCCTATAATTCGCCC.

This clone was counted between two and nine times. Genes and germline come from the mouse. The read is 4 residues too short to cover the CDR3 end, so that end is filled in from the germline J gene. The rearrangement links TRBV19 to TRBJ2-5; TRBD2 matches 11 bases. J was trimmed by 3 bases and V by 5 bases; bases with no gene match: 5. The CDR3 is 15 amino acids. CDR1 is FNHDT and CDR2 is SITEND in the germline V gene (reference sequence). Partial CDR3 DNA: TGTGCCAGCAGGCTCCGGGACTGGGGGCAAGAC. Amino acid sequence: CASRLRDWGQD. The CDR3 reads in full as CASRLRDWGQDTQYF.

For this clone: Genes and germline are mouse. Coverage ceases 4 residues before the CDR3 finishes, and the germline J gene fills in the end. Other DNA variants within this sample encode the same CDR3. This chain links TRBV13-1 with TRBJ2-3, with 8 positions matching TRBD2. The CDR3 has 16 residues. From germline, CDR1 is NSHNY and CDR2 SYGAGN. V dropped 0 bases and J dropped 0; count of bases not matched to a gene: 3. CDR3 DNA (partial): TGTGCCAGCAGTGATGCTGGGGGGCCTAGTGCAGAA. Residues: CASSDAGGPSAE. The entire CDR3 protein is CASSDAGGPSAETLYF.

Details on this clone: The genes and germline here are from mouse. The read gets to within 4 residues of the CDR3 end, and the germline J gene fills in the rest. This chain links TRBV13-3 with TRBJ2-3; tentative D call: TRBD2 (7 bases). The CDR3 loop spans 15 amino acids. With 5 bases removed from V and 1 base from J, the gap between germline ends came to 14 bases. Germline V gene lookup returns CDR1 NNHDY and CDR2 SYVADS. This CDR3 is CASREGGAGAETLYF. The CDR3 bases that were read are TGTGCCAGCAGAGAGGGGGGCGCTGGTGCAGAA.

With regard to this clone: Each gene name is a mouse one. The DNA read from the CDR3 is TGTGCCAGCAAGGACAGGGGGGGCTCC. Its protein product is CASKDRGGS. The full-length CDR3 reads as CASKDRGGSDYTF. The rearrangement uses TRBV13-2 and TRBJ1-2; 10 nucleotides match TRBD1. The read falls 4 residues short of the CDR3 end, and the missing part is taken from the germline J gene. CDR3 length: 13 residues. CDR1 and CDR2 from the germline V gene are NNHNN and SYGAGS (reference sequence). Unmatched junction bases numbered 4, after V lost 7 bases and J lost 4 bases.

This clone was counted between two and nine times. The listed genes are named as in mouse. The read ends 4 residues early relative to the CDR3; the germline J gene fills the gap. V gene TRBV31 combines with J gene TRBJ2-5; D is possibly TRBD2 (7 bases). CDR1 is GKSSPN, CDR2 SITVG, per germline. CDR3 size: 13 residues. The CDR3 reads CAWSGGQGDTQYF. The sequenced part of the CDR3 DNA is TGTGCCTGGAGCGGGGGGCAGGGGGAC. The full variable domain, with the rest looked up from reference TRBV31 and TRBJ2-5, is AQTIHQWPVAEIKAVGSPLSLGCTIKGKSSPNLYWYWQATGGTLQQLFYSITVGQVESVVQLNLSASRPKDDQFILSTEKLLLSHSGFYLCAWSGGQGDTQYFGPGTRLLVL.

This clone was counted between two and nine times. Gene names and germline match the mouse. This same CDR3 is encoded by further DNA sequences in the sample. The CDR3 sequence: CASSDVGQGNSDYTF. The part of the CDR3 DNA that was read is TGTGCCAGCAGTGATGTGGGACAGGGGAACTCC. J is TRBJ1-2 and V is TRBV13-1; TRBD1 agrees at 10 bases. With the read ending 4 residues before the CDR3 end, the germline J gene is used to fill in that end. The CDR3 sequence is 15 residues long. The ends lost 0 bases at V and 2 bases at J; junction bases unmatched: 1. Germline V gives CDR1 NSHNY, CDR2 SYGAGN.

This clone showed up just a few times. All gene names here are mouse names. CDR3 DNA, as far as it was read: TGCACCTGCAGTGCAGATTTGAGGGGTCAAAAC. It yields the protein CTCSADLRGQN. The whole CDR3 reads CTCSADLRGQNTLYF. The V and J genes are TRBV1 and TRBJ2-4; D is unclear. The read ends 4 residues shy of where the CDR3 ends; the end is completed using the germline J gene. Germline V gives CDR1 NSQYPW, CDR2 LRSPGD (reference sequence). V lost 0 bases, J lost 1 base, and 8 bases lay in between. The CDR3 is 15 amino acids.

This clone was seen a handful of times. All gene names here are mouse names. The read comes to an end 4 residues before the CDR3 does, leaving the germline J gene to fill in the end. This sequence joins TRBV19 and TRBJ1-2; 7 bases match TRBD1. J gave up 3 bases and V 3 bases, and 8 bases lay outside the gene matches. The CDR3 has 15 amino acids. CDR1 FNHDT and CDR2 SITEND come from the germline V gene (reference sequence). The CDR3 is CASSTGGMGDSDYTF. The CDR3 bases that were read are TGTGCCAGCAGTACAGGGGGAATGGGGGACTCC.

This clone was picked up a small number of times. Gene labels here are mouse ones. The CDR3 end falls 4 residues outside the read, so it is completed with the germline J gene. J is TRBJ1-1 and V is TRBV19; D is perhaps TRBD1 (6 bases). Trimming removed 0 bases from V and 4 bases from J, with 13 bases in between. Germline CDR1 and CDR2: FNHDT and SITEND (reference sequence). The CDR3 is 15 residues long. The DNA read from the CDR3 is TGTGCCAGCAGTATAGTCGGGGGGCGCGGCACA. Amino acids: CASSIVGGRGT. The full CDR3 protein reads CASSIVGGRGTEVFF.

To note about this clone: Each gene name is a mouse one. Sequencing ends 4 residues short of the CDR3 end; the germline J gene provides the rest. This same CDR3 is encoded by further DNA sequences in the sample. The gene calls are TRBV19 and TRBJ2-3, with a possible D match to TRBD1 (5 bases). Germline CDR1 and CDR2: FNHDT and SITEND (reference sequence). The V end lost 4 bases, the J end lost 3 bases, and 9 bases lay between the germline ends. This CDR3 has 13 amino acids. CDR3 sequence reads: CASSPTGAETLYF. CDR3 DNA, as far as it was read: TGTGCCAGCAGTCCCACAGGAGCAGAA.

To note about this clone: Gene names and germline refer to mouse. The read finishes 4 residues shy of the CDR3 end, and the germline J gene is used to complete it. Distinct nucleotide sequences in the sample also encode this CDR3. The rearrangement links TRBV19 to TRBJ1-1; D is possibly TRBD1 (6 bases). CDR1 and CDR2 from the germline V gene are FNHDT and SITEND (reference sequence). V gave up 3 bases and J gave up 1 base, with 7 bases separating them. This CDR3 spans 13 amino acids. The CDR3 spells CASSRDKNTEVFF. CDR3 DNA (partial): TGTGCCAGCAGTAGGGACAAAAACACA.

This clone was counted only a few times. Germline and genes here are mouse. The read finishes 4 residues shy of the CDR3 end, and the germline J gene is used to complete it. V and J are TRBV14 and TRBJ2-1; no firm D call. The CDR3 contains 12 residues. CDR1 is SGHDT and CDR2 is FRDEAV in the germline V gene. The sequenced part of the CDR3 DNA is TGTGCCAGCAGTTTAAGCAGGGCT. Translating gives CASSLSRA. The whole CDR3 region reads CASSLSRAEQFF.

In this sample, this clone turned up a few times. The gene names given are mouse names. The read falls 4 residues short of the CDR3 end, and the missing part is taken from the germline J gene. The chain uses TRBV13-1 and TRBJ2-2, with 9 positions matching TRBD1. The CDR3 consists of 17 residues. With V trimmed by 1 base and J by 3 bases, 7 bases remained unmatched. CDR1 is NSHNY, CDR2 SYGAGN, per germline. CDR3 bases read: TGTGCCAGCAGTGATCCCAAACAGGGGGCGGACACCGGG. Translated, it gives CASSDPKQGADTG. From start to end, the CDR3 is CASSDPKQGADTGQLYF.

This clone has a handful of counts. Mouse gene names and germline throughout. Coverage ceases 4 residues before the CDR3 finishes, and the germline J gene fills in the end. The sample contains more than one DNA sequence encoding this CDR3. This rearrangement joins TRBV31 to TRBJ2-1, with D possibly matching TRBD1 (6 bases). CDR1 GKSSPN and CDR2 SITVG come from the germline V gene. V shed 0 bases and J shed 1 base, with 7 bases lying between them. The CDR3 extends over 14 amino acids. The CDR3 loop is CAWSLTGNYAEQFF. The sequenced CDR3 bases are TGTGCCTGGAGTCTCACAGGGAACTATGCT.

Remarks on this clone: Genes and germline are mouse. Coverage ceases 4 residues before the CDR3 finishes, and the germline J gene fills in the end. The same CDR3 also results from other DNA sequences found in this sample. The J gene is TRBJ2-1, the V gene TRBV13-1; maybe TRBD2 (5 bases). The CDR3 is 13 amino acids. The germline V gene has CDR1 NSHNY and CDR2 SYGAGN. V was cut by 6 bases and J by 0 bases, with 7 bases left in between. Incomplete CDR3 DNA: TGTGCCAGCAATGGGGATAACTATGCT. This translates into CASNGDNYA. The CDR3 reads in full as CASNGDNYAEQFF.